This T cell receptor beta chain comes out of a study of T cells after yellow fever vaccination. Study-wide points: Reappearing after the booster were most of the clones from primary vaccination (96% CD4, 88% CD8). Contamination of FACS-sorted repertoires by abundant clonotypes from the bulk population could occur.

The J segment lost 4 bases and the V segment lost 2 bases, leaving 2 bases of the junction unmatched. CDR1 and CDR2 from the germline V gene are DFQATT and SNEGSKA (reference sequence). This CDR3 is built from 15 residues. This clonotype was counted only a few times. Its antigen is undetermined. TCRdb reanalysed the 5' RACE reads using MiXCR and keeps one entry per CDR3 protein. Of 300,000 to 400,000 distinct CDR3 sequences in the sample, 8.7% are singletons; the top ten hold roughly 18%. This TCR came from a man between 18 and 35 years old who received the YFV17D yellow fever vaccine. The starting material was PBMCs, obtained on the day of the first yellow fever vaccination. The chain carries TRBV20-1 and TRBJ2-2; 12 bases line up with TRBD2. The CDR3 bases are TGCAGTGCTAGATTGGGACTAGCGGGCACCGGGGAGCTGTTTTTT. It codes for CSARLGLAGTGELFF.